This T cell receptor (beta chain) was sequenced during a study of T cells in Graves' hyperthyroidism and ophthalmopathy. Study as a whole: Peripheral blood was collected at initial diagnosis, before any treatment.

Germline V lookup: CDR1 SNHLY, CDR2 FYNNEI. Unmatched junction bases numbered 7, after V lost 5 bases and J lost 11 bases. The CDR3 consists of 12 residues. This clonotype was seen ten or more times. Its matching antigen is unknown. The investigators amplified TCR beta CDR3 regions from RNA transcripts. Initially, a first-round RT-PCR of the TCR CDR3 employed the HTBI primer set. In TCRdb, the multiplex PCR reads were re-called with MiXCR into one record per CDR3 protein. Of hundreds of thousands of distinct CDR3 sequences in the sample, about 15% were seen once. The study's findings and limits: Researchers found most expanded thyroid clonotypes above 0.001 in blood as well.

The sequencing input was blood. This rearrangement joins TRBV2 to TRBJ2-3; 7 positions match TRBD2. The origin of this receptor is a man in his late teens or twenties with Graves' ophthalmopathy. The CDR3 DNA reads TGTGCCAGCAGTCGTCCGGGAGGAATGCAGTATTTT. This translates into CASSRPGGMQYF.